Only a few counts were recorded for the clone carrying this TCR beta chain. As yet, its antigen is unknown. The sample is drawn from a study of PD-1 blockade in classical Hodgkin lymphoma. Looking at the study overall: Nivolumab dosing for patients was 3 mg/kg, administered intravenously every 2 weeks. General study points: The causes of the repertoire differences, possibly disease activity or prior therapy, remain undefined. Newly diagnosed patients had diversity similar to the baseline diversity of complete responders.

Germline V gene data show CDR1 as SGHRS and CDR2 as YFSETQ. The CDR3 totals 12 residues. Trimming pared 0 bases from V and 7 bases from J, leaving 8 bases between. The method was immunoSEQ multiplex PCR; TCRdb's version includes in-frame clones alone and lacks a portion of them. The profile shows about 58,000 clones, around 89% of them singletons. The patients all showed relapse after autologous stem cell transplantation, while their brentuximab vedotin exposure varied. The chain combines TRBV5-1 with TRBJ2-7; no clear D gene. The source is a human donor with classical Hodgkin lymphoma. Sequences were derived from peripheral blood mononuclear cells (PBMCs), sampled before the second cycle of nivolumab. The CDR3 reads CASSLEVGEQYF. The CDR3 DNA is TGCGCCAGCAGCTTGGAAGTGGGGGAGCAGTACTTC.